Following are 14 T cell receptor beta chains from one sample sequenced in a study of control samples from healthy donors and cancer patients. Here immunoSEQ multiplex PCR was the method, and the copy in TCRdb shows in-frame clones only, minus some. The sample lists 150,000 to 200,000 clones; almost 90% were seen once. The sequencing input was blood. These receptors were taken from a man between 18 and 29 years old in good health.

The chain uses TRBV9 and TRBJ2-3, with D perhaps matching TRBD1 (5 bases). From germline, CDR1 is SGDLS and CDR2 YYNGEE. There are 14 residues in the CDR3. V lost 0 bases to trimming and J lost 5 bases, with 10 bases between them. CDR3 sequence (DNA): TGTGCCAGCAGCGTAGGACAGAACGGAGATACGCAGTATTTT. Translating it yields CASSVGQNGDTQYF. The full variable domain, rest sourced from reference TRBV9 and TRBJ2-3, is DSGVTQTPKHLITATGQRVTLRCSPRSGDLSVYWYQQSLDQGLQFLIQYYNGEERAKGNILERFSAQQFPDLHSELNLSSLELGDSALYFCASSVGQNGDTQYFGPGTRLTVL.

This sequence joins TRBV24-1 and TRBJ1-3; D perhaps matches TRBD1 (5 bases). Trimming left V 9 bases short and J 2 bases short, with 10 bases between. The CDR3 totals 13 residues. Germline loops: CDR1 KGHDR, CDR2 SFDVKD. CDR3 DNA: TGTGCCACCCTGCCGGGGGCTGGAAACACCATATATTTT. Amino acids: CATLPGAGNTIYF.

V usage is TRBV27 and J usage is TRBJ2-6, with a weak D call TRBD1 (5 bases). From germline, CDR1 is MNHEY and CDR2 SMNVEV (reference sequence). The CDR3 is 14 amino acids. Between the trimmed V and J ends, which lost 6 bases and 4 bases, there was a span of 10 bases. The DNA of the CDR3 is TGTGCCAGCAGAAGCCACAGGGGGGCCAACGTCCTGACTTTC. Translated: CASRSHRGANVLTF.

CDR3 nucleotide sequence: TGCGCCAGCAGCCAAACAGGGTCCGAGCAGTACTTC. It yields the protein CASSQTGSEQYF. This chain uses TRBV4-3 with TRBJ2-7, with D perhaps matching TRBD1 (6 bases). Germline assignment: CDR1 LGHNA and CDR2 YSLEER. V was cut by 2 bases and J by 6 bases, with 8 bases left in between. CDR3 length: 12 residues.

The chain has TRBV6-5 and TRBJ2-1; D is unresolved. CDR3 length equals 13 residues. The V and J ends lost 2 bases and 7 bases respectively, with 9 bases between them. Germline V gives CDR1 MNHEY, CDR2 SVGAGI. The CDR3 DNA is TGTGCCAGCAGTTACGATATCGAGAATGAGCAGTTCTTC. Residues: CASSYDIENEQFF.

The chain joins TRBV10-3 to TRBJ2-2; D tentatively reads TRBD1 or TRBD2 (6 bases each). CDR3 length: 16 residues. V lost 2 bases, J lost 2 bases, and 12 bases lay in between. CDR1 is ENHRY and CDR2 is SYGVKD in the germline V gene. As DNA, the CDR3 is TGTGCCATCAGTGAGACGTCGGGGGCCAACACCGGGGAGCTGTTTTTT. This translates into CAISETSGANTGELFF.

The gene calls are TRBV6-5 and TRBJ1-1; 9 bases line up with TRBD1. The V and J ends lost 8 bases and 0 bases, in that order; junction bases with no gene match: 4. Germline-derived CDR1 and CDR2 are MNHEY and SVGAGI. This CDR3 comprises 14 residues. The chain's CDR3 is CASGTGRLNTEAFF. CDR3 in DNA: TGTGCCAGCGGGACAGGGCGGCTGAACACTGAAGCTTTCTTT.

This chain joins TRBV24-1 and TRBJ2-3; TRBD1 agrees at 9 bases. CDR1 and CDR2 (germline): KGHDR, SFDVKD. The length of the CDR3 is 15 residues. Losses at the gene ends were 5 bases for V and 5 bases for J; bases not matched to a gene: 7. CDR3 nucleotide sequence: TGTGCCACCAGTGTCAGAACAGGGGGCAGAGATACGCAGTATTTT. It codes for CATSVRTGGRDTQYF.

This sequence joins TRBV24-1 and TRBJ2-6, with D hard to call. The V end lost 5 bases, the J end lost 0 bases, and 7 bases lay between the germline ends. This CDR3 has 15 residues. Germline CDR1 KGHDR, CDR2 SFDVKD. The CDR3 loop reads CATSGASSGANVLTF. CDR3 nucleotides: TGTGCCACCAGTGGTGCCAGCTCTGGGGCCAACGTCCTGACTTTC.

This rearrangement joins TRBV18 to TRBJ1-5; 8 bases line up with TRBD1. Germline loops: CDR1 KGHSH, CDR2 LQKENI. This CDR3 contains 15 residues. With 6 bases clipped from V and 4 bases from J, the junction kept 8 bases outside the gene matches. CDR3 amino acids: CASSRGQGGNQPQHF. For the CDR3, the DNA is TGTGCCAGCTCCCGCGGACAGGGAGGAAATCAGCCCCAGCATTTT.

The chain joins TRBV11-2 to TRBJ1-1, with 7 nucleotides matching TRBD1. This CDR3 contains 14 residues. Germline V gene lookup returns CDR1 SGHAT and CDR2 FQNNGV. With V trimmed by 1 base and J by 3 bases, 2 bases remained unmatched. CDR3 sequence (DNA): TGTGCCAGCAGCTTAGCGGGGACAGACACTGAAGCTTTCTTT. Its translation is CASSLAGTDTEAFF.

The rearrangement uses TRBV6-5 and TRBJ2-3, with 11 bases aligning to TRBD2. V lost 2 bases and J lost 6; bases outside the gene matches: 7. Germline V lookup: CDR1 MNHEY, CDR2 SVGAGI. The CDR3 loop spans 16 amino acids. CDR3 sequence: CASSYEGLAVGDTQYF. The CDR3 bases are TGTGCCAGCAGTTACGAGGGACTAGCGGTCGGCGATACGCAGTATTTT.

A note on this clone: Other DNA variants within this sample encode the same CDR3. The chain uses TRBV19 and TRBJ2-7; 11 bases are shared with TRBD1. V shed 5 bases, J shed 7 bases, and the junction held 7 bases outside the gene matches. Germline V gives CDR1 LNHDA, CDR2 SQIVND (reference sequence). This CDR3 spans 14 amino acids. This CDR3 reads CASSHRTGGQEQYF. The DNA of the CDR3 is TGTGCCAGTAGTCATCGGACAGGGGGCCAAGAGCAGTACTTC.

V usage is TRBV27 and J usage is TRBJ1-1; no firm D call. The V and J ends lost 0 bases and 5 bases respectively, with 7 bases between them. CDR1 and CDR2 from the germline V gene are MNHEY and SMNVEV (reference sequence). The CDR3 is 13 residues long. CDR3 loop: CASSLSISTEAFF. The CDR3 coding sequence is TGTGCCAGCAGTTTATCGATATCGACTGAAGCTTTCTTT.